These 17 T cell receptor beta chains originate from one sample sequenced in a study of blood T cell repertoires in COVID-19. Data came from immunoSEQ multiplex PCR; TCRdb stores just in-frame clones and leaves some out. Of over 350,000 clones detected, 86% appear once; the ten largest clones hold over 1.1%. Material: peripheral blood. Source of these receptors: a woman aged 25-40 years with active or convalescent COVID-19.

In DNA, the CDR3 is TGTGCCAGCAGCGTGCAAGCGGGGGGGCTCTTCAGCGAGCAGTTCTTC. Its translation: CASSVQAGGLFSEQFF. The chain recombines TRBV9 with TRBJ2-1, with 10 bases lining up with TRBD2. J lost 10 bases, V lost 2 bases, and 12 bases had no gene match. The length of the CDR3 is 16 residues. Per germline, CDR1 SGDLS and CDR2 YYNGEE.

This clone came up a few times. CDR3 amino acids: CASSQPGQAGAHEKLFF. CDR3 in DNA: TGCGCCAGCAGCCAGCCGGGACAGGCAGGGGCCCACGAAAAACTGTTTTTT. The J gene is TRBJ1-4, the V gene TRBV4-1, with 8 positions matching TRBD1. CDR1 is MGHRA, CDR2 YSYEKL, per germline. Losses at the gene ends were 3 bases for V and 8 bases for J; bases not matched to a gene: 14. The CDR3 covers 17 residues.

The chain joins TRBV18 to TRBJ2-3; D unclear. With 2 bases removed from V and 3 bases from J, the gap between germline ends came to 12 bases. CDR1 and CDR2 from the germline V gene are KGHSH and LQKENI. The CDR3 has 15 amino acids. The CDR3: CASSPGTFWTDTQYF. CDR3 coding DNA: TGTGCCAGCTCACCAGGCACATTCTGGACAGATACGCAGTATTTT.

Of note for this clone: Other DNA sequences in the same sample also yield this CDR3. The J gene is TRBJ2-7, the V gene TRBV12-3 or TRBV12-4, with TRBD1 as a possible D gene (5 bases). This CDR3 has 12 amino acids. Trimming stripped 1 base from V and 5 bases from J, with 6 bases between. CDR3 in DNA: TGTGCCAGCAGTTTAGGGGGCGACGAGCAGTACTTC. Translation gives CASSLGGDEQYF.

The V call is TRBV20-1, the J call TRBJ1-1; 9 bases align to TRBD1. The J segment lost 4 bases and the V segment lost 3 bases, leaving 6 bases of the junction unmatched. The CDR3 is 14 residues long. CDR1 is DFQATT and CDR2 is SNEGSKA in the germline V gene (reference sequence). In DNA, the CDR3 is TGCAGTGCTAGTCCGACAGGGGGACGCACTGAAGCTTTCTTT. Amino acids: CSASPTGGRTEAFF.

The V and J genes are TRBV27 and TRBJ2-7; 8 bases fit TRBD1. The J segment lost 3 bases and the V segment lost 1 base, leaving 8 bases of the junction unmatched. The CDR3 loop spans 16 amino acids. Germline V gene sequence: CDR1 MNHEY, CDR2 SMNVEV (reference sequence). The CDR3 sequence is CASSLFNQGALYEQYF. The CDR3 DNA is TGTGCCAGCAGTTTATTCAACCAGGGGGCACTCTACGAGCAGTACTTC.

The V and J genes are TRBV6-4 and TRBJ1-1; 8 positions agree with TRBD1. V lost 6 bases and J lost 3; bases outside the gene matches: 3. This CDR3 contains 13 residues. The germline gives CDR1 MRHNA, CDR2 SNTAGT. The CDR3 loop reads CASSQTGDTEAFF. CDR3 nucleotides: TGTGCCAGCAGCCAGACAGGGGACACTGAAGCTTTCTTT.

The sample holds a few counts of this clone. This rearrangement joins TRBV20-1 to TRBJ1-2, with D unclear. Trimming removed 3 bases at V and 0 bases at J, with 8 bases between. The CDR3 is made up of 13 amino acids. Germline loops: CDR1 DFQATT, CDR2 SNEGSKA (reference sequence). The CDR3 bases are TGCAGTGCTAGTCTCAGGCCTAACTATGGCTACACCTTC. Translated, it gives CSASLRPNYGYTF.

DNA of the CDR3: TGTGCCAGCAGCGTGACAGGGTCAAAAAACATTCAGTACTTC. Its protein product is CASSVTGSKNIQYF. The chain employs TRBV21-1 and TRBJ2-4; the table's D gene call, TRBD1, was not cross checked with the DNA. TRBV21-1 is assigned pseudogene status. The CDR3 spans 14 residues.

The chain couples TRBV7-9 to TRBJ1-5; unclear D gene. Deletions cut 2 bases from V and 6 bases from J, with 8 bases between. The germline CDR1 and CDR2 sequences are SEHNR and FQNEAQ (reference sequence). This CDR3 contains 13 residues. The CDR3 spells CASSLYSGQPQHF. In nucleotides, the CDR3 is TGTGCCAGCAGCTTATACTCAGGTCAGCCCCAGCATTTT.

The chain carries TRBV5-1 and TRBJ1-5; 10 positions agree with TRBD1. This CDR3 comprises 15 residues. Per germline, CDR1 SGHRS and CDR2 YFSETQ. The trim removed 4 bases at V and 6 bases at J, leaving 7 bases unmatched. This CDR3 reads CASSHGTGDGQPQHF. The CDR3 DNA is TGCGCCAGCAGCCACGGGACAGGGGACGGTCAGCCCCAGCATTTT.

V gene TRBV5-6 combines with J gene TRBJ1-1, with a weak D call TRBD1 (5 bases). CDR3 length equals 16 residues. V was shortened by 3 bases and J by 4 bases, with 19 bases between the two germline ends. Germline CDR1 reads SGHDT; CDR2 reads YYEEEE. The DNA of the CDR3 is TGTGCCAGCAGCTACCCCTACGGAGGGGTAAGCACTGAAGCTTTCTTT. It encodes CASSYPYGGVSTEAFF.

J is TRBJ2-1 and V is TRBV27; TRBD1 matches 12 bases. V shed 4 bases, J shed 6 bases, and the junction held 4 bases outside the gene matches. This CDR3 comprises 15 residues. The germline CDR1 and CDR2 sequences are MNHEY and SMNVEV (reference sequence). The CDR3 spells CASSSGTGGRNEQFF. The CDR3 DNA reads TGTGCCAGCAGTTCAGGGACAGGGGGCCGCAATGAGCAGTTCTTC.

The V and J genes are TRBV2 and TRBJ2-1; 7 bases are a match to TRBD2. Per the germline V gene, CDR1 is SNHLY and CDR2 is FYNNEI. CDR3 length: 13 amino acids. Germline trimming cut 8 bases from V and 6 bases from J; bases unmatched to any gene: 7. Here the CDR3 DNA reads TGTGCCAGCGGGTCTAGCGGACGCAATGAGCAGTTCTTC. Translating it yields CASGSSGRNEQFF.

CDR3 sequence (DNA): TGCAGCGTTATGCCTAGCGGGGGTCTCCAAGAGACCCAGTACTTC. Translated: CSVMPSGGLQETQYF. The chain has TRBV29-1 and TRBJ2-5; 10 positions match TRBD2. The V segment lost 5 bases and the J segment 1 base; nucleotides outside the gene matches: 7. CDR1 and CDR2 (germline): SQVTM, ANQGSEA. The CDR3 runs to 15 residues.

This clone has only one observation. This chain links TRBV27 with TRBJ2-7; 9 bases map to TRBD2. This CDR3 has 15 residues. Looked up from germline, CDR1 is MNHEY and CDR2 is SMNVEV (reference sequence). V shed 2 bases and J 2 bases; nucleotides not matched to a gene: 4. CDR3 nucleotides: TGTGCCAGCAGTTTACGGGCTAGCGGGGCCTACGAGCAGTACTTC. Its translation is CASSLRASGAYEQYF.

This chain joins TRBV9 and TRBJ1-2, with 10 bases lining up with TRBD1. Germline values: CDR1 SGDLS, CDR2 YYNGEE. J was trimmed by 4 bases and V by 3 bases; bases with no gene match: 6. The length of the CDR3 is 15 residues. CDR3 sequence (DNA): TGTGCCAGCAGCGGGGACAGGGGTTTGGGCTATGGCTACACCTTC. Translation: CASSGDRGLGYGYTF. The entire variable domain, with the rest obtained from reference TRBV9 and TRBJ1-2, is as follows: DSGVTQTPKHLITATGQRVTLRCSPRSGDLSVYWYQQSLDQGLQFLIQYYNGEERAKGNILERFSAQQFPDLHSELNLSSLELGDSALYFCASSGDRGLGYGYTFGSGTRLTVV.